The 21 T cell receptor beta chains listed next were all sequenced from one sample in a study of spatial heterogeneity in lung cancer. Described time point: sample taken at primary tumor resection. TCRdb reanalysed the 5' RACE reads using MiXCR and keeps one entry per CDR3 protein. The top ten hold just over 25% of the sample, which has 40,000 or so distinct CDR3 sequences, 5.2% seen once. Sequencing used PBMCs, obtained at surgery. Every receptor here comes from a female donor with early-stage non-small cell lung cancer.

Ten or more counts support this clonotype. The chain is built from TRBV27 and TRBJ1-6, with D hard to call. Germline V lookup: CDR1 MNHEY, CDR2 SMNVEV (reference sequence). The CDR3 covers 13 residues. Trimming left V 9 bases short and J 6 bases short, with 12 bases between. CDR3 sequence (DNA): TGTGCCAGTAGGTGGGGTTCTAATTCACCCCTCCACTTT. It specifies CASRWGSNSPLHF.

This clonotype was observed many times. The chain has TRBV6-5 and TRBJ1-4, with D possibly matching TRBD1 (5 bases). Trimming removed 2 bases from V and 5 bases from J, with 9 bases in between. Germline assignment: CDR1 MNHEY and CDR2 SVGAGI. The CDR3 covers 14 residues. For the CDR3, the DNA is TGTGCCAGCAGTTACGACGGGGGGAATGAAAAACTGTTTTTT. As protein: CASSYDGGNEKLFF.

This clonotype has a count of ten or more. The V call is TRBV7-2, the J call TRBJ2-1; weak D call: TRBD1 (5 bases). The germline V gene has CDR1 SGHTA and CDR2 FQGNSA. V shed 5 bases and J shed 3 bases, with 20 bases lying between them. This CDR3 region has 17 residues. The CDR3 reads CASSRAMGQIGYNEQFF. The CDR3 nucleotides read TGTGCCAGCAGCCGGGCGATGGGGCAGATCGGCTACAATGAGCAGTTCTTC. The entire variable domain, with the rest obtained from reference TRBV7-2 and TRBJ2-1, is as follows: GAGVSQSPSNKVTEKGKDVELRCDPISGHTALYWYRQSLGQGLEFLIYFQGNSAPDKSGLPSDRFSAERTGGSVSTLTIQRTQQEDSAVYLCASSRAMGQIGYNEQFFGPGTRLTVL.

This clonotype was counted many times. The chain links TRBV20-1 to TRBJ1-3, with D perhaps TRBD1 (5 bases). Germline V gives CDR1 DFQATT, CDR2 SNEGSKA (reference sequence). V lost 2 bases, J lost 0 bases, and 8 bases lay in between. This CDR3 region has 14 residues. This CDR3 reads CSARSTASGNTIYF. DNA for the CDR3: TGCAGTGCTAGATCGACAGCCTCTGGAAACACCATATATTTT.

The table lists this clonotype with many counts. In DNA form, the CDR3 reads TGTGCCAGCAGCTCGGGGGGGTACAATGAGCAGTTCTTC. This gives the protein CASSSGGYNEQFF. The chain links TRBV28 to TRBJ2-1, with 8 bases identical to TRBD2. There are 13 residues in the CDR3. Germline loops: CDR1 MDHEN, CDR2 SYDVKM. Losses at the gene ends were 6 bases for V and 4 bases for J; bases not matched to a gene: 2.

This clonotype was counted many times. V is TRBV6-6 and J is TRBJ1-1, with TRBD1 identical over 7 bases. Per germline, CDR1 MNHNY and CDR2 SVGAGI (reference sequence). CDR3 size: 14 residues. Losses at the gene ends were 5 bases for V and 2 bases for J; bases not matched to a gene: 5. The CDR3 loop reads CASSLGTANTEAFF. In nucleotides, the CDR3 is TGTGCCAGCAGTCTAGGGACAGCTAACACTGAAGCTTTCTTT.

This chain uses TRBV20-1 with TRBJ2-2; D ambiguous. CDR1 and CDR2 (germline): DFQATT, SNEGSKA (reference sequence). The CDR3 totals 13 residues. Trimming removed 2 bases at V and 0 bases at J, with 4 bases between. CDR3 nucleotide sequence: TGCAGTGCTAGACAGCCGAACACCGGGGAGCTGTTTTTT. Encoded protein: CSARQPNTGELFF.

This clonotype was picked up many times. The chain carries TRBV10-2 and TRBJ1-5; 9 bases map to TRBD1. V dropped 6 bases and J dropped 7; count of bases not matched to a gene: 7. This CDR3 is built from 14 residues. Germline V gives CDR1 WSHSY, CDR2 SAAADI. The CDR3 loop reads CASSPGQGSQPQHF. The CDR3 DNA sequence: TGCGCCAGCAGCCCCGGACAGGGGAGCCAGCCCCAGCATTTT.

This clonotype was counted many times. The chain carries TRBV30 and TRBJ2-1; D is ambiguous. Germline CDR1 and CDR2: GTSNPN and SVGIG (reference sequence). The V and J ends lost 2 bases and 0 bases respectively, with 11 bases between them. The CDR3 totals 15 residues. The CDR3 DNA follows: TGTGCCTGGAGTCCGGTAGGCCGCTCCTACAATGAGCAGTTCTTC. Translation: CAWSPVGRSYNEQFF.

This clonotype was picked up many times. One end of the junction varies from germline; a read error may be responsible. The V call is TRBV20-1, the J call TRBJ1-2, with a tentative D call TRBD1 (6 bases). The CDR3 runs to 14 residues. Per the germline V gene, CDR1 is DFQATT and CDR2 is SNEGSKA (reference sequence). The CDR3: CSATALDSLFGYTF. Here the CDR3 DNA reads TGTAGTGCTACCGCCTTGGACAGTCTTTTTGGCTACACCTTC.

This clonotype was seen at least ten times. The rearrangement joins TRBV10-3 to TRBJ2-3, with TRBD1 as a possible D gene (5 bases). The CDR3 length is 17 residues. Germline CDR1 and CDR2: ENHRY and SYGVKD. Trimming took off 5 bases at V and 0 bases at J, with 18 bases between the two ends. In DNA form, the CDR3 reads TGTGCCATCAGTACGAGTACAGGATACAAGAGCACAGATACGCAGTATTTT. Its protein is CAISTSTGYKSTDTQYF.

This clonotype was picked up many times. The chain has TRBV6-5 and TRBJ1-1; D is perhaps TRBD1 (5 bases). Trimming removed 6 bases at V and 3 bases at J, with 11 bases between. The CDR3 spans 13 residues. CDR1 and CDR2 from the germline V gene are MNHEY and SVGAGI. This CDR3 is CASSLGRDTEAFF. For the CDR3, the DNA is TGTGCCAGCAGCCTGGGCAGGGACACTGAAGCTTTCTTT.

This clonotype was found a few times. This rearrangement joins TRBV25-1 to TRBJ1-1; no definite D call. CDR3 size: 14 residues. Trimming cost V 3 bases and J 0 bases, with 8 bases left between them. Germline CDR1 reads MGHDK; CDR2 reads SYGVNS. The CDR3 DNA reads as TGTGCCAGCAGTGACCCGGGTTTGAACACTGAAGCTTTCTTT. Amino acids: CASSDPGLNTEAFF.

The table lists this clonotype with many counts. The chain links TRBV5-1 to TRBJ2-3; 12 bases map to TRBD2. V dropped 3 bases and J dropped 8; count of bases not matched to a gene: 7. The germline V gene has CDR1 SGHRS and CDR2 YFSETQ. This CDR3 is built from 15 residues. The CDR3 region is CASSYGTSGLATQYF. The CDR3 DNA reads as TGCGCCAGCAGCTACGGGACTAGCGGGCTTGCTACGCAGTATTTT.

This clonotype was detected ten times or more. The chain carries TRBV5-5 and TRBJ1-2; no definite D call. V lost 5 bases and J 7 bases, leaving 18 bases between the germline ends. The CDR3 covers 14 residues. Germline V gene data show CDR1 as SGHKS and CDR2 as YYEKEE (reference sequence). Here the CDR3 reads CASRYPGLKGGYTF. The DNA of the CDR3 is TGTGCCAGCAGGTATCCGGGTCTAAAAGGTGGCTACACCTTC. Drawing the rest from reference TRBV5-5 and TRBJ1-2, the complete variable domain is DAGVTQSPTHLIKTRGQQVTLRCSPISGHKSVSWYQQVLGQGPQFIFQYYEKEERGRGNFPDRFSARQFPNYSSELNVNALLLGDSALYLCASRYPGLKGGYTFGSGTRLTVV.

This clonotype was counted ten times or more. This chain connects TRBV24-1 to TRBJ2-5, with 10 bases matching TRBD1. Germline V lookup: CDR1 KGHDR, CDR2 SFDVKD. The trim removed 5 bases at V and 3 bases at J, leaving 5 bases unmatched. This CDR3 is 15 amino acids long. The CDR3 sequence is CATSGTGTGEETQYF. CDR3 DNA sequence: TGTGCCACCAGTGGAACCGGGACAGGGGAAGAGACCCAGTACTTC.

The table lists this clonotype with many counts. V usage is TRBV28 and J usage is TRBJ1-1, with D unclear. Germline CDR1 is MDHEN and CDR2 is SYDVKM. V lost 7 bases to trimming and J lost 5 bases, with 14 bases between them. The CDR3 sequence is 13 residues long. CDR3 amino acids: CASTLPSGTEAFF. CDR3 nucleotides: TGTGCCAGCACCCTCCCTAGTGGGACTGAAGCTTTCTTT.

Many counts were recorded for this clonotype. The rearrangement joins TRBV12-3 or TRBV12-4 to TRBJ2-5; D uncertain. Trimming removed 2 bases at V and 5 bases at J, with 9 bases between. The CDR3 covers 13 residues. DNA for the CDR3: TGTGCCAGCAGTTTATCCCTAGAGGAGACCCAGTACTTC. This translates into CASSLSLEETQYF.

This clonotype was seen more than once but under ten times. The chain couples TRBV7-9 to TRBJ1-6, with 8 bases identical to TRBD1. The ends lost 2 bases at V and 7 bases at J; junction bases unmatched: 7. The CDR3 covers 16 residues. Germline CDR1 is SEHNR and CDR2 is FQNEAQ (reference sequence). CDR3 bases: TGTGCCAGCAGCTTAACGGACAGGGCAAGGAATTCACCCCTCCACTTT. This sequence encodes CASSLTDRARNSPLHF.

This clonotype was seen repeatedly, ten times or more. The chain combines TRBV6-1 with TRBJ1-6, with 9 bases matching TRBD1. The CDR3 runs to 15 residues. Per the germline V gene, CDR1 is MNHNS and CDR2 is SASEGT. V shed 5 bases and J 11 bases; nucleotides not matched to a gene: 10. The CDR3 sequence: CASSNRGLVVAPLHF. DNA for the CDR3: TGTGCCAGCAGTAACAGGGGGCTAGTCGTTGCACCCCTCCACTTT.

To note about this clonotype: One base away lies a much larger clone, so this may be a sequencing read error. V is TRBV6-5 and J is TRBJ1-4; tentative D call: TRBD1 (5 bases). V was cut by 2 bases and J by 7 bases, with 11 bases left in between. Germline CDR1 MNHEY, CDR2 SVGAGI. The CDR3 totals 14 residues. The CDR3 sequence is CASSYDGGSEKLFF. CDR3 DNA sequence: TGTGCCAGCAGTTACGACGGGGGGAGTGAAAAACTGTTTTTT.